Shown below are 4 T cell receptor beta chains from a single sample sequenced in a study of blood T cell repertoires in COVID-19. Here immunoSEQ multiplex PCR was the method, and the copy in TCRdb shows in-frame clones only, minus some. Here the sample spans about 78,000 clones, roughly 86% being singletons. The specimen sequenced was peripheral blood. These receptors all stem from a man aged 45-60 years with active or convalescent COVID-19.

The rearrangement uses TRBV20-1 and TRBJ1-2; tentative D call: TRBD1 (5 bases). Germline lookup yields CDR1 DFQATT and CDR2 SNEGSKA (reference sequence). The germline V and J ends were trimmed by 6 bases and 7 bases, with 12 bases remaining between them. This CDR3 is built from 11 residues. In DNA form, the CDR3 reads TGCAGTGCAAGCGGGGCGGGTGGCTACACCTTC. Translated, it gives CSASGAGGYTF.

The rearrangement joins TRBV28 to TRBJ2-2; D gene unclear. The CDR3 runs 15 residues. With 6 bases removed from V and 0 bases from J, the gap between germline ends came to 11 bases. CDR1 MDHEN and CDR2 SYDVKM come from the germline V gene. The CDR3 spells CASRFSSANTGELFF. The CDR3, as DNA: TGTGCCAGCAGGTTTAGTTCCGCGAACACCGGGGAGCTGTTTTTT.

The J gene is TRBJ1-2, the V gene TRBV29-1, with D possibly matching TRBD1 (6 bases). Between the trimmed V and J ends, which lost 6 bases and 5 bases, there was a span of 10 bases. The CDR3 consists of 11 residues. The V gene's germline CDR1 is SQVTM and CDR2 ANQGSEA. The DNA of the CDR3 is TGCAGCGTACAGGGAGTTTATGGCTACACCTTC. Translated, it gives CSVQGVYGYTF.

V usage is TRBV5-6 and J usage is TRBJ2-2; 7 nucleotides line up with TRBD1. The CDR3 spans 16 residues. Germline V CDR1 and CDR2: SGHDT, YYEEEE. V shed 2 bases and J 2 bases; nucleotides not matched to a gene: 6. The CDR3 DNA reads TGTGCCAGCAGCTTCTACGGGACAGCTAACACCGGGGAGCTGTTTTTT. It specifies CASSFYGTANTGELFF.